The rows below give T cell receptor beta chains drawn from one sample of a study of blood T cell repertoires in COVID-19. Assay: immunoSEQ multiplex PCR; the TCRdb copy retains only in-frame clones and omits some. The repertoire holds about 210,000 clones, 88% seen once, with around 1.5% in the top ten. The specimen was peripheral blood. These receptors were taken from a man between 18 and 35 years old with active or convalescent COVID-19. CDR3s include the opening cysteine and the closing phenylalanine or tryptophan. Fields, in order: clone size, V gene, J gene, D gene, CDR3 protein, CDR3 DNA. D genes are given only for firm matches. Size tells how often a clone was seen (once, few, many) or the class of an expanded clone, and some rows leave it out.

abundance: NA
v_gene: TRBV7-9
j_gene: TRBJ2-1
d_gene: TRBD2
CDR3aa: CASNRLAAYNEQFF
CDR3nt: TGTGCCAGCAATCGGCTAGCGGCCTACAATGAGCAGTTCTTC

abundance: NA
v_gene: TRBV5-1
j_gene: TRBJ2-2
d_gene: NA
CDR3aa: CASSSGAQTGELFF
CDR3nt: TGCGCCAGCAGCTCAGGGGCGCAGACCGGGGAGCTGTTTTTT

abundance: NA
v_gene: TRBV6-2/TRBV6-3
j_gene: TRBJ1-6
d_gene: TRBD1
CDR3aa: CASSRDRADYNSPLHF
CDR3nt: TGTGCCAGCAGTCGGGACAGGGCGGACTATAATTCACCCCTCCACTTT

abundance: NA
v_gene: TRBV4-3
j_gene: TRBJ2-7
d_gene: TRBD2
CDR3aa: CASSQDWRENYEQYF
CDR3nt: TGCGCCAGCAGCCAAGATTGGCGGGAGAACTACGAGCAGTACTTC

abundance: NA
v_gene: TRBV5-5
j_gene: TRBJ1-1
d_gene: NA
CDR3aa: CASSLLLGQPNTEAFF
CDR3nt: TGTGCCAGCAGCTTGCTCCTCGGACAACCGAACACTGAAGCTTTCTTT

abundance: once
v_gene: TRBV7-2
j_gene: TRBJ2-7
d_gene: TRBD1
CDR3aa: CASSLLTGGMSEQYF
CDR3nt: TGTGCCAGCAGCTTATTGACAGGGGGTATGAGCGAGCAGTACTTC

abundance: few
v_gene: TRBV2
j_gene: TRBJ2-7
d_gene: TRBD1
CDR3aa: CASRNRDRGAYEQYF
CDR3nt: TGTGCCAGCAGGAACCGGGACAGGGGCGCCTACGAGCAGTACTTC

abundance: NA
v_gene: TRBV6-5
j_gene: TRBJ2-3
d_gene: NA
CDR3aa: CASKDRADTQYF
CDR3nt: TGTGCCAGCAAAGACAGAGCAGATACGCAGTATTTT

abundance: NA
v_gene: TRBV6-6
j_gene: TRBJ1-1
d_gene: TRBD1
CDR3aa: CASSLSPGQGVTEAFF
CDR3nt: TGTGCCAGCAGTTTATCCCCCGGACAGGGCGTCACTGAAGCTTTCTTT

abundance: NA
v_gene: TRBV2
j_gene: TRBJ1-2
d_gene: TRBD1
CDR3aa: CASLTGGTYGYTF
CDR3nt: TGTGCCAGCCTGACAGGGGGCACCTATGGCTACACCTTC

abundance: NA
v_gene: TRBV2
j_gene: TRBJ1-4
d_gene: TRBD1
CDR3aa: CASSGRDREKLFF
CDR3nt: TGTGCCAGCAGTGGCCGGGACAGAGAAAAACTGTTTTTT

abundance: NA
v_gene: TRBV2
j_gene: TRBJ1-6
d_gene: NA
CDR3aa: CASSDYGNSPLHF
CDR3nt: TGTGCCAGCAGTGACTACGGGAATTCACCCCTCCACTTT

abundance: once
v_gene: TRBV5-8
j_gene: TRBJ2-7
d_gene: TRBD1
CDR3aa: CASSLGSPDRASYEQYF
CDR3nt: TGTGCCAGCAGCTTGGGGTCCCCGGACAGGGCATCCTACGAGCAGTACTTC

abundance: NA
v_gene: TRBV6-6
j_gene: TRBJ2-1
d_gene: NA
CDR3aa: CASSDRTIWEQFF
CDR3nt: TGTGCCAGCAGCGACCGGACAATTTGGGAGCAGTTCTTC

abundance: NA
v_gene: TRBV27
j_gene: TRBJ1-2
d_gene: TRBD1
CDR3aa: CASSFDRGDGYTF
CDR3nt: TGTGCCAGCAGTTTTGACAGGGGCGATGGCTACACCTTC

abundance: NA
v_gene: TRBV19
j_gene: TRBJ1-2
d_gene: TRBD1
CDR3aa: CASSGIPTGSNYGYTF
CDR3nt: TGTGCCAGTAGTGGAATTCCGACAGGGTCTAACTATGGCTACACCTTC

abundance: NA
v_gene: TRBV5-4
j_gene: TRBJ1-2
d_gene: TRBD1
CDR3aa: CASNRDRWDYGYTF
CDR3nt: TGTGCCAGCAACCGGGACAGGTGGGACTATGGCTACACCTTC